The 16 T cell receptor beta chains presented below share a single source sample, sequenced in a study of T-cell reconstitution after alpha-beta-depleted transplantation in children. Unique molecular identifiers were used in preparing the TCRbeta library. Using its own MiXCR run on the PCR reads, TCRdb lists one record per CDR3 protein. The sample records around 800,000 distinct CDR3 sequences, 16% being singletons. The sequenced sample was PBMCs, mostly from graft donor cells, obtained 360 days after TCRalphabeta/CD19-depleted stem cell transplant. The receptors stem from a male patient aged 10 to 17 who had a stem cell transplant for acute lymphoblastic leukemia, so the T cells may come from the graft donor.

This clonotype was seen a handful of times. This rearrangement joins TRBV15 to TRBJ2-3; no firm D call. CDR3 length: 13 amino acids. Germline V CDR1 and CDR2: LNHNV, YYDKDF (reference sequence). Deletions cut 3 bases from V and 2 bases from J, with 6 bases between. Here the CDR3 reads CATSRGHTDTQYF. In DNA, the CDR3 is TGTGCCACCAGCAGGGGCCACACAGATACGCAGTATTTT. Filled out from reference TRBV15 and TRBJ2-3, the complete variable domain reads DAMVIQNPRYQVTQFGKPVTLSCSQTLNHNVMYWYQQKSSQAPKLLFHYYDKDFNNEADTPDNFQSRRPNTSFCFLDIRSPGLGDTAMYLCATSRGHTDTQYFGPGTRLTVL.

This clonotype was counted a few times. This chain uses TRBV7-9 with TRBJ2-4; TRBD2 is a possible D gene (6 bases). This CDR3 region has 13 residues. The germline CDR1 and CDR2 sequences are SEHNR and FQNEAQ (reference sequence). The V and J ends lost 8 bases and 1 base respectively, with 9 bases between them. The CDR3 nucleotides are TGTGCCAGCGTGGCGGGGGCCAAAAACATTCAGTACTTC. Protein product: CASVAGAKNIQYF. Variable domain in full (rest from reference TRBV7-9 and TRBJ2-4): DTGVSQNPRHKITKRGQNVTFRCDPISEHNRLYWYRQTLGQGPEFLTYFQNEAQLEKSRLLSDRFSAERPKGSFSTLEIQRTEQGDSAMYLCASVAGAKNIQYFGAGTRLSVL.

This clonotype was counted only a few times. The chain combines TRBV9 with TRBJ2-2; 9 bases line up with TRBD2. Trimming removed 7 bases from V and 7 bases from J; junction bases left unmatched: 5. In germline, CDR1 is SGDLS, CDR2 YYNGEE. The CDR3 runs to 13 residues. The DNA of the CDR3 is TGTGCCAGCCGCGGGGGGGGCCACGGGGAGCTGTTTTTT. Its protein product is CASRGGGHGELFF. The variable domain in full, with the rest retrieved from reference TRBV9 and TRBJ2-2, is DSGVTQTPKHLITATGQRVTLRCSPRSGDLSVYWYQQSLDQGLQFLIQYYNGEERAKGNILERFSAQQFPDLHSELNLSSLELGDSALYFCASRGGGHGELFFGEGSRLTVL.

This clonotype has a handful of counts. The V call is TRBV9, the J call TRBJ2-7, with TRBD1 identical over 9 bases. Trimming at V came to 4 bases and at J to 5 bases, leaving 7 bases not matched to a gene. The CDR3 spans 14 residues. Germline lookup yields CDR1 SGDLS and CDR2 YYNGEE. For the CDR3, the DNA is TGTGCCAGCAGCCCCGGACAGGGGATCCACGAGCAGTACTTC. Its protein product is CASSPGQGIHEQYF.

In its sample, this clonotype was seen a few times. The rearrangement links TRBV29-1 to TRBJ2-4; either TRBD1 or TRBD2 may supply D (6 bases each). CDR1 and CDR2 from the germline V gene are SQVTM and ANQGSEA. The CDR3 loop spans 14 amino acids. Trimming cost V 6 bases and J 0 bases, with 12 bases left between them. CDR3 in DNA: TGCAGCGTCCGGGGGACACTAGCCAAAAACATTCAGTACTTC. Protein: CSVRGTLAKNIQYF.

This chain connects TRBV5-1 to TRBJ1-1, with a possible D match to TRBD1 (5 bases). V lost 0 bases and J lost 4, with 10 bases in between. The length of the CDR3 is 14 residues. The germline V gene encodes CDR1 SGHRS and CDR2 YFSETQ. The CDR3 DNA reads TGCGCCAGCAGCTTGGGGGGCCCGGGCACTGAAGCTTTCTTT. Translating it yields CASSLGGPGTEAFF.

This clonotype was seen at least ten times. Germline and junction disagree at one end, which may indicate a read error. This chain joins TRBV5-1 and TRBJ2-7, with D perhaps given as TRBD1 or TRBD2 (5 bases each). Germline values: CDR1 SGHRS, CDR2 YFSETQ. The CDR3 extends over 14 amino acids. CDR3 sequence: CASSLGGGSYEQYF. CDR3 bases: TGTGCCAGCAGCTTAGGTGGGGGATCCTACGAGCAGTACTTC.

The J gene is TRBJ1-4, the V gene TRBV5-1; D not certain. CDR3 length: 17 residues. Trimming stripped 0 bases from V and 0 bases from J, with 12 bases between. CDR1 SGHRS and CDR2 YFSETQ come from the germline V gene. The CDR3 protein is CASSLDGQQTTNEKLFF. The CDR3 DNA reads as TGCGCCAGCAGCTTGGACGGCCAACAGACAACTAATGAAAAACTGTTTTTT.

This clonotype has a single count. The chain links TRBV2 to TRBJ2-2; D is unresolved. The CDR3 totals 14 residues. The V end was cut by 6 bases, the J end by 3 bases, with 11 bases between. Per the germline V gene, CDR1 is SNHLY and CDR2 is FYNNEI. The CDR3 is CASRARFDTGELFF. For the CDR3, the DNA is TGTGCCAGCAGGGCGCGGTTCGACACCGGGGAGCTGTTTTTT.

This clonotype has a count of ten or more. The rearrangement uses TRBV12-3 or TRBV12-4 and TRBJ1-2; D gene unclear. CDR3 length equals 14 residues. Trimming cost V 3 bases and J 0 bases, with 8 bases left between them. CDR3 sequence reads: CASSLARTNYGYTF. The CDR3, as DNA: TGTGCCAGCAGTTTGGCCAGGACTAACTATGGCTACACCTTC.

The genes are TRBV3-1 and TRBJ2-1, with a possible D match to TRBD2 (5 bases). V lost 0 bases and J lost 8, with 17 bases in between. The CDR3 covers 16 residues. Germline V lookup: CDR1 LGHDT, CDR2 YNNKEL (reference sequence). The CDR3: CASSQDEDLGVDEQFF. Here the CDR3 DNA reads TGTGCCAGCAGCCAAGATGAGGATCTCGGGGTAGATGAGCAGTTCTTC.

This clonotype was picked up a small number of times. This chain uses TRBV9 with TRBJ2-1; 10 bases are a match to TRBD2. Germline CDR1 is SGDLS and CDR2 is YYNGEE. This CDR3 is built from 15 residues. Unmatched junction bases numbered 2, after V lost 2 bases and J lost 3 bases. CDR3 sequence: CASSVTSGIYNEQFF. The CDR3 DNA is TGTGCCAGCAGCGTCACTAGCGGGATCTACAATGAGCAGTTCTTC.

This clonotype has a count of ten or more. The rearrangement links TRBV11-2 to TRBJ1-3; TRBD1 matches 9 bases. V shed 4 bases and J 2 bases; nucleotides not matched to a gene: 3. CDR1 is SGHAT, CDR2 FQNNGV, per germline. The CDR3 is 15 residues long. DNA for the CDR3: TGTGCCAGCAGCTCCGGGACAGGGACTGGAAACACCATATATTTT. Protein sequence: CASSSGTGTGNTIYF.

In this sample, this clonotype turned up many times. V and J are TRBV27 and TRBJ2-3; 14 bases are a match to TRBD2. Germline CDR1 and CDR2: MNHEY and SMNVEV (reference sequence). This CDR3 has 15 amino acids. Trimming removed 5 bases from V and 7 bases from J; junction bases left unmatched: 5. The CDR3 loop reads CASSPGTSGSHTQYF. As DNA, the CDR3 is TGTGCCAGCAGTCCCGGGACTAGCGGGAGCCATACGCAGTATTTT.

The rearrangement uses TRBV12-3 or TRBV12-4 and TRBJ1-1; D uncertain. Trimming took 5 bases from V and 6 from J, leaving 16 bases between them. CDR3 length equals 14 residues. CDR3 nucleotides: TGTGCCAGCAGTCCACGGGCCCCTCGCGCTGAAGCTTTCTTT. Amino acid sequence: CASSPRAPRAEAFF.

This clonotype was seen ten or more times. The chain links TRBV12-3 or TRBV12-4 to TRBJ2-1; 9 bases agree with TRBD1. The CDR3 runs to 19 residues. Germline trimming cut 6 bases from V and 8 bases from J; bases unmatched to any gene: 23. CDR3 nucleotide sequence: TGTGCCAGCAGCCCGGGACAGGGTAGCAAGACCCGTCCTTTTCATGAGCAGTTCTTC. Its protein product is CASSPGQGSKTRPFHEQFF.